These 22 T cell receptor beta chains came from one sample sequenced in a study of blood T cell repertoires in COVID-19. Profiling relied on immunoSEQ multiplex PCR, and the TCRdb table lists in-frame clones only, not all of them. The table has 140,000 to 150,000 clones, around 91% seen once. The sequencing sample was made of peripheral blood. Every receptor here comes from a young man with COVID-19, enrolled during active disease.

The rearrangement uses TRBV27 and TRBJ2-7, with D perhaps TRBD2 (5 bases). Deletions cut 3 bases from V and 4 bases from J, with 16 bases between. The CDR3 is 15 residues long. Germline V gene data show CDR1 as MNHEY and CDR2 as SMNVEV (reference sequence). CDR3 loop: CASSLVGVGSYEQYF. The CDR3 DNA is TGTGCCAGCAGTTTGGTGGGAGTGGGGTCTTACGAGCAGTACTTC.

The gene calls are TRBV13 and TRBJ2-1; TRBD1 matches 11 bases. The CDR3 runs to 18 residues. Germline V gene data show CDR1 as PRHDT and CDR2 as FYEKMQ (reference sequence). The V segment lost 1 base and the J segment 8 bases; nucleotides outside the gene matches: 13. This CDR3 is CASSLAVGDRGKGDEQFF. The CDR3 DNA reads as TGTGCCAGCAGCTTAGCCGTAGGGGACAGGGGGAAAGGAGATGAGCAGTTCTTC.

CDR3 residues: CASRYTGLSNQPQHF. The CDR3 DNA follows: TGTGCCAGTAGGTACACAGGGCTGAGCAATCAGCCCCAGCATTTT. V is TRBV19 and J is TRBJ1-5; tentatively, D is TRBD1 (6 bases). The CDR3 is 15 residues long. V lost 6 bases to trimming and J lost 1 base, with 13 bases between them. Germline CDR1 and CDR2: LNHDA and SQIVND (reference sequence).

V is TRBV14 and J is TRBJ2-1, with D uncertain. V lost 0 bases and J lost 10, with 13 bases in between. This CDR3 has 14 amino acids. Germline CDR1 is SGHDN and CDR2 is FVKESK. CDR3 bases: TGTGCCAGCAGCCAAGATTACAGCCGATGGGAGCAGTTCTTC. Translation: CASSQDYSRWEQFF.

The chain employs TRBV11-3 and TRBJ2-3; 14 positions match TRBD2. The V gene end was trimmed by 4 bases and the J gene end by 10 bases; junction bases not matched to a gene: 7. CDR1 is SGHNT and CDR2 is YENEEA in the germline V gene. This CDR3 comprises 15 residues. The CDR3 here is CASSSGLAGGKAQYF. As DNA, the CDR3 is TGTGCCAGCAGCTCCGGACTAGCGGGAGGTAAGGCGCAGTATTTT. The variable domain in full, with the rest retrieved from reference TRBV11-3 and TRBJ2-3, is EAGVVQSPRYKIIEKKQPVAFWCNPISGHNTLYWYLQNLGQGPELLIRYENEEAVDDSQLPKDRFSAERLKGVDSTLKIQPAELGDSAVYLCASSSGLAGGKAQYFGPGTRLTVL.

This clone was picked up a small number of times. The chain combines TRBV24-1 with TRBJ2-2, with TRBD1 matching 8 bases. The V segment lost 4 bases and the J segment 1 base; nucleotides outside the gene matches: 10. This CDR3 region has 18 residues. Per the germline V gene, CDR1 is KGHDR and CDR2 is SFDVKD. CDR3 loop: CATSEGYRTGRNTGELFF. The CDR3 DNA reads TGTGCCACCAGTGAGGGATACCGGACAGGGAGGAACACCGGGGAGCTGTTTTTT.

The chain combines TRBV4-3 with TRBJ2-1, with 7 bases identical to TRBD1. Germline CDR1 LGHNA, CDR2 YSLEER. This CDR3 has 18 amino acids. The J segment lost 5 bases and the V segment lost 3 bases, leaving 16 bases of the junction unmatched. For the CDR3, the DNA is TGCGCCAGCAGCCAGGATCCTCCCCCGACAGGGACCAACAATGAGCAGTTCTTC. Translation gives CASSQDPPPTGTNNEQFF.

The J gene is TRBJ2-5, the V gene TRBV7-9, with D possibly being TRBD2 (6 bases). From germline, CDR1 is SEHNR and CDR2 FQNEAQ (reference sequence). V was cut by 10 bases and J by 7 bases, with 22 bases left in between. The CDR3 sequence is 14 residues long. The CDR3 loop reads CATNNDFDGRTQYF. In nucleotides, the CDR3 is TGTGCCACCAACAATGACTTCGACGGGAGGACCCAGTACTTC.

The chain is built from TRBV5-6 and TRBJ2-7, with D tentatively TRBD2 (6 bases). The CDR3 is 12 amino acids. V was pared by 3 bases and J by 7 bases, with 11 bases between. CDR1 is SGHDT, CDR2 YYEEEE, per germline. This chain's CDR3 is CASSSGLKEQYF. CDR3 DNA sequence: TGTGCCAGCAGCTCGGGACTTAAGGAGCAGTACTTC.

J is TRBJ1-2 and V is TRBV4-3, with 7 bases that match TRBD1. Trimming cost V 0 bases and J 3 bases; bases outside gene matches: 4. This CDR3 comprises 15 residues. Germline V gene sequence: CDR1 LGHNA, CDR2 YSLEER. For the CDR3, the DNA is TGCGCCAGCAGCCAAGAAGAACAGGGGCACTATGGCTACACCTTC. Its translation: CASSQEEQGHYGYTF.

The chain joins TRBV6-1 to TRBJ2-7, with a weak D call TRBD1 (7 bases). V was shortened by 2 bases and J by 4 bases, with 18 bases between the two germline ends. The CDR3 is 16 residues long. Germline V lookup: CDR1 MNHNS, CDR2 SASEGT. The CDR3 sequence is CASSEFSWRGQYEQYF. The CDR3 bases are TGTGCCAGCAGTGAATTCTCGTGGAGGGGGCAGTACGAGCAGTACTTC.

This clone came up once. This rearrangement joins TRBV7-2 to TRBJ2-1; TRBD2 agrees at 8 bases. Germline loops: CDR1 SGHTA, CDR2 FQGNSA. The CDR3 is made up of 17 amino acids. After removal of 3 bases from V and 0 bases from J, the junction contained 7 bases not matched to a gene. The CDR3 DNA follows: TGTGCCAGCAGCTTCCGCCCGGGAGGGGGCTCCTACAATGAGCAGTTCTTC. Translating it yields CASSFRPGGGSYNEQFF.

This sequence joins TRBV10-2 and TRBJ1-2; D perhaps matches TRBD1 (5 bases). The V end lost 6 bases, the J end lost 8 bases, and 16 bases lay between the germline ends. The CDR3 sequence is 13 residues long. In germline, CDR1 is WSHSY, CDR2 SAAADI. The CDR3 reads CASRAGGSRGYTF. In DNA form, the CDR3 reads TGCGCCAGCAGGGCTGGGGGGAGTAGAGGCTACACCTTC.

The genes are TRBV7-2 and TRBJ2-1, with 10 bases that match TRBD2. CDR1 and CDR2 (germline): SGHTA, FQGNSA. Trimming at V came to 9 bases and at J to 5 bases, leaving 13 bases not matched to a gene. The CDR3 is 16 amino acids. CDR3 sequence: CASSRQGLAANNEQFF. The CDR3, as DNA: TGTGCCAGTAGTAGGCAAGGACTAGCGGCCAACAATGAGCAGTTCTTC.

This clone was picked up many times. For the CDR3, the DNA is TGTGCCAGCAGCGCCCGAGGGGGACTAGCGGACACCGGGGAGCTGTTTTTT. It encodes CASSARGGLADTGELFF. The chain recombines TRBV9 with TRBJ2-2, with 11 bases that match TRBD2. This CDR3 is built from 17 residues. Germline lookup yields CDR1 SGDLS and CDR2 YYNGEE. V lost 3 bases and J lost 3; bases outside the gene matches: 7.

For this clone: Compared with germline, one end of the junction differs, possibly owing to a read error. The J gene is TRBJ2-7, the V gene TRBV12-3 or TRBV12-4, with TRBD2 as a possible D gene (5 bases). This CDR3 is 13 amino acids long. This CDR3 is CASSFGESSEQYF. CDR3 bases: TGTGCCAGCAGTTTTGGGGAGTCCTCCGAGCAGTACTTC.

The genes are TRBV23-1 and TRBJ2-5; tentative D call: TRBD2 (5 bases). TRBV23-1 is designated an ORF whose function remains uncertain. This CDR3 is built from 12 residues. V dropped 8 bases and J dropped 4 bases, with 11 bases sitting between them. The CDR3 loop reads CASPGVGETQYF. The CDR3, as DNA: TGCGCCAGCCCCGGGGTGGGAGAGACCCAGTACTTC.

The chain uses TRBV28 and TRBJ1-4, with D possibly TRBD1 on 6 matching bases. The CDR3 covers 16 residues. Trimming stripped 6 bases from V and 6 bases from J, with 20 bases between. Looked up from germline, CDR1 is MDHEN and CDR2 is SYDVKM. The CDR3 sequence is CASSSPLRGLDEKLFF. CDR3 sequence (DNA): TGTGCCAGCAGCTCCCCTCTGCGGGGGCTGGATGAAAAACTGTTTTTT.

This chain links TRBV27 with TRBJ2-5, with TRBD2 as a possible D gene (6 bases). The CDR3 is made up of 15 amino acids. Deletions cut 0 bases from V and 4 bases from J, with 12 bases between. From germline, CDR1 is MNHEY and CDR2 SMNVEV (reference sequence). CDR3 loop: CASSLSGLGGETQYF. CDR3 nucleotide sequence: TGTGCCAGCAGTTTATCGGGACTGGGGGGAGAGACCCAGTACTTC.

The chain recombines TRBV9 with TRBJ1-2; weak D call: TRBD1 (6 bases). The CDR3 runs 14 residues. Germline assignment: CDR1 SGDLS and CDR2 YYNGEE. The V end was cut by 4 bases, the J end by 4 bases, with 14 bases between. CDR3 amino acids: CASSQSTGTYGYTF. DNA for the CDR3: TGTGCCAGCAGCCAATCAACAGGGACCTATGGCTACACCTTC.

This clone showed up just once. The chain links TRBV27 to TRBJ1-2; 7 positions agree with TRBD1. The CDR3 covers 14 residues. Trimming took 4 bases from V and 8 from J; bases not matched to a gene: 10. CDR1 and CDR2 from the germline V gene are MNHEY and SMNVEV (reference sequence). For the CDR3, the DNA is TGTGCCAGCAGTTCCCTAAGGGGGCGCTACGGCTACACCTTC. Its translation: CASSSLRGRYGYTF.

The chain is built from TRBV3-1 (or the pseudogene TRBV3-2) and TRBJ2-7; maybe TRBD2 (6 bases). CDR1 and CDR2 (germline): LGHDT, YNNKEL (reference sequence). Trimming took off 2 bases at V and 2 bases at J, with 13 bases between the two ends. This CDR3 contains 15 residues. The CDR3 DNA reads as TGTGCCAGCAGCCAATACACCGGGAGTCCCTACGAGCAGTACTTC. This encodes CASSQYTGSPYEQYF.